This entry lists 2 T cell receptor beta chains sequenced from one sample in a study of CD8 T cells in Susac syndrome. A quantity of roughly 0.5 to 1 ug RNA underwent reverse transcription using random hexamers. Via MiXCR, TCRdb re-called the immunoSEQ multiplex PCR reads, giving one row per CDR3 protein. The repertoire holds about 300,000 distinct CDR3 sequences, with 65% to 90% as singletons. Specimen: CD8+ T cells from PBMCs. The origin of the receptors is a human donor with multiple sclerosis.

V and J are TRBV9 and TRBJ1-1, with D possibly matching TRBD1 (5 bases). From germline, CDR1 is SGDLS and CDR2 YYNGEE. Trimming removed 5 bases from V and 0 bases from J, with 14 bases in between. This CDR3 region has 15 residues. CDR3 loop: CASSALTGLNTEAFF. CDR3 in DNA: TGTGCCAGCAGTGCCTTAACAGGATTGAACACTGAAGCTTTCTTT.

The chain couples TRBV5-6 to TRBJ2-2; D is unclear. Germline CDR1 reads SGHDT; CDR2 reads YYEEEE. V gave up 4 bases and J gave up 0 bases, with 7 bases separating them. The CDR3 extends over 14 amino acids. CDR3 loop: CASSVAPNTGELFF. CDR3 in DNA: TGTGCCAGCAGCGTGGCTCCGAACACCGGGGAGCTGTTTTTT.